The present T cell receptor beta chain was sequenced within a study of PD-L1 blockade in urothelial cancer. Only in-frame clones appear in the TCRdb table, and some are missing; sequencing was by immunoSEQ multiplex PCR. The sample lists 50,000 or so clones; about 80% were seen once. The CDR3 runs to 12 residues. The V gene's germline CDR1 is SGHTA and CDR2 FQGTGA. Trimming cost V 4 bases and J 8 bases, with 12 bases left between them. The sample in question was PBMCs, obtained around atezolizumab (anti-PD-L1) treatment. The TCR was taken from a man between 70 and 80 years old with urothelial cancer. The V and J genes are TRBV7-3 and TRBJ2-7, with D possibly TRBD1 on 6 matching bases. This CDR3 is CASSSPGTQQYF. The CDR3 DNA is TGTGCCAGCAGCTCCCCCGGGACACAGCAGTACTTC.